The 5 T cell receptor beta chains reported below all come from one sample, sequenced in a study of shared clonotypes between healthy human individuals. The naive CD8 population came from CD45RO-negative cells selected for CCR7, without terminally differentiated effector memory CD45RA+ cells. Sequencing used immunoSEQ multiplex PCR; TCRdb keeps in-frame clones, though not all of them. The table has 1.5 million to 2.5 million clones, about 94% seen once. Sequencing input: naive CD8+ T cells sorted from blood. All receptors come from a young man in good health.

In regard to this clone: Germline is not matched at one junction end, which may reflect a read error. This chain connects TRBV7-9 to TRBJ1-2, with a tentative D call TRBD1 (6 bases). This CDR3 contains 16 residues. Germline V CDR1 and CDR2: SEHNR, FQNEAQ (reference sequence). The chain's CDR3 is CASSVTSDRSKYGYTF. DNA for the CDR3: TGTGCCAGCAGCGTTACTTCGGACAGATCTAAGTATGGCTACACCTTC.

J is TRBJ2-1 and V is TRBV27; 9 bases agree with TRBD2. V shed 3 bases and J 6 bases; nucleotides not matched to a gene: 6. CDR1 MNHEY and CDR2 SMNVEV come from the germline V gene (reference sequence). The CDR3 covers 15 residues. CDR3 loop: CASSFGGGASNEQFF. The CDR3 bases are TGTGCCAGCAGTTTTGGCGGGGGGGCCAGCAATGAGCAGTTCTTC.

The CDR3 DNA is TGTGCCAGCAAGGCAGGCCCGAACTATGGCTACACCTTC. This translates into CASKAGPNYGYTF. The chain combines TRBV6-4 with TRBJ1-2; D not certain. Germline CDR1 and CDR2: MRHNA and SNTAGT. This CDR3 region has 13 residues. Trimming took 7 bases from V and 2 from J, leaving 11 bases between them.

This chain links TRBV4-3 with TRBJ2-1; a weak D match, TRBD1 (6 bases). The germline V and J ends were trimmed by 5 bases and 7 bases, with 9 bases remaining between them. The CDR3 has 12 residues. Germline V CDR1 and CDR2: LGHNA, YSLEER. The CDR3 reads CASSVGGNEQFF. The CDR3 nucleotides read TGCGCCAGCAGCGTAGGGGGAAATGAGCAGTTCTTC.

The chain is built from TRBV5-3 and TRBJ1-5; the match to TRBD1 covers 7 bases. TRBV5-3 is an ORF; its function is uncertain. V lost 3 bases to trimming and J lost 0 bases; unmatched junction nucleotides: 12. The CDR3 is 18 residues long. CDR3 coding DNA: TGTGCCAGAAGCTGGCTGGGACAGATATTTTCTAGCAATCAGCCCCAGCATTTT. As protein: CARSWLGQIFSSNQPQHF.